Below, 32 T cell receptor beta chains from the same sample are listed, as sequenced in a study of cytomegalovirus exposure and HLA in healthy donors. The PCR ran on 60 Vbeta and 13 Jbeta primers. The assay was immunoSEQ multiplex PCR, and TCRdb's table has in-frame clones only and misses some. The sample consists of approximately 180,000 clones, 75% to 85% of them appearing once. The source material was PBMCs. These receptor sequences come from a woman in her sixties or seventies in good health and CMV-seropositive.

The chain uses TRBV7-3 and TRBJ2-1; D unclear. The V gene lost 1 base and the J gene lost 4 bases, with 8 bases spanning the gap. The CDR3 consists of 14 residues. CDR1 is SGHTA, CDR2 FQGTGA, per germline. CDR3 sequence (DNA): TGTGCCAGCAGCTTAAACCGAGATTACAATGAGCAGTTCTTC. It codes for CASSLNRDYNEQFF.

A single count supports this clone. The chain carries TRBV28 and TRBJ2-7, with D possibly matching TRBD1 (6 bases). There are 16 residues in the CDR3. Germline CDR1 and CDR2: MDHEN and SYDVKM. V was shortened by 6 bases and J by 6 bases, with 24 bases between the two germline ends. CDR3 region: CASSATQGFGDSEQYF. The CDR3 nucleotides are TGTGCCAGCAGCGCTACTCAGGGGTTTGGAGATAGCGAGCAGTACTTC.

The chain employs TRBV5-4 and TRBJ1-1; D remains unclear. Germline CDR1 reads SGHNT; CDR2 reads YYREEE (reference sequence). V was pared by 4 bases and J by 0 bases, with 16 bases between. This CDR3 region has 16 residues. The CDR3 protein is CASSPRVGSLNTEAFF. The CDR3 DNA sequence: TGTGCCAGCAGCCCCAGAGTCGGTAGCCTGAACACTGAAGCTTTCTTT.

This clone was observed a single time. The chain is built from TRBV28 and TRBJ1-2; no definite D call. The CDR3 is made up of 12 amino acids. V lost 3 bases and J lost 5, with 7 bases in between. CDR1 and CDR2 from the germline V gene are MDHEN and SYDVKM. The CDR3 reads CASSFYSYGYTF. The CDR3, as DNA: TGTGCCAGCAGTTTTTATTCTTATGGCTACACCTTC.

The chain recombines TRBV7-9 with TRBJ1-3; D possibly corresponds to TRBD1 (5 bases). CDR1 is SEHNR and CDR2 is FQNEAQ in the germline V gene (reference sequence). This CDR3 is built from 15 residues. V lost 4 bases and J 3 bases, leaving 13 bases between the germline ends. The CDR3 protein is CASSSPGRGGNTIYF. DNA of the CDR3: TGTGCCAGCAGCTCCCCAGGGAGGGGTGGAAACACCATATATTTT.

This chain connects TRBV4-1 to TRBJ2-5; the match to TRBD2 covers 11 bases. The DNA end is a closer match to TRBJ2-7, so the J assignment may be wrong. This CDR3 comprises 15 residues. Germline CDR1 MGHRA, CDR2 YSYEKL. In nucleotides, the CDR3 is TGCGCCAGCAGCCCGGGGGGACTAGCGGTTACCGAGCAGTACTTC. Amino acid sequence: CASSPGGLAVTEQYF.

V and J are TRBV7-2 and TRBJ2-5, with D perhaps TRBD1 (5 bases). The CDR3 runs 16 residues. V was pared by 0 bases and J by 4 bases, with 15 bases between. Germline V gene data show CDR1 as SGHTA and CDR2 as FQGNSA. CDR3 region: CASSLAGQASVETQYF. CDR3 bases: TGTGCCAGCAGCTTAGCGGGGCAGGCCTCCGTAGAGACCCAGTACTTC. The full variable domain, its missing parts supplied by reference TRBV7-2 and TRBJ2-5, is GAGVSQSPSNKVTEKGKDVELRCDPISGHTALYWYRQSLGQGLEFLIYFQGNSAPDKSGLPSDRFSAERTGGSVSTLTIQRTQQEDSAVYLCASSLAGQASVETQYFGPGTRLLVL.

This clone has a handful of counts. At one end, the junction sequence differs from germline, possibly due to a read error. The chain combines TRBV5-1 with TRBJ2-4; maybe TRBD1 (5 bases). The CDR3 contains 16 residues. Per the germline V gene, CDR1 is SGHRS and CDR2 is YFSETQ. The CDR3 spells CASSLEGVVAKNSQYF. In nucleotides, the CDR3 is TGCGCCAGCAGCCTCGAAGGGGTCGTAGCCAAAAACAGTCAGTACTTC.

J is TRBJ1-4 and V is TRBV30, with 9 positions matching TRBD1. J was trimmed by 4 bases and V by 0 bases; bases with no gene match: 12. Germline loops: CDR1 GTSNPN, CDR2 SVGIG (reference sequence). CDR3 length equals 18 residues. CDR3 bases: TGTGCCTGGAGTGTCAGGGACAGGGCTGAAGGGGGTAATGAAAAACTGTTTTTT. Amino acid sequence: CAWSVRDRAEGGNEKLFF.

The chain employs TRBV21-1 and TRBJ2-1; the D call in the table, TRBD2, was not verified against the DNA. TRBV21-1 is described as a pseudogene. The CDR3 length is 16 residues. CDR3 residues: CASTSQSGRRYNEQFF. For the CDR3, the DNA is TGTGCCAGCACCTCCCAAAGCGGGAGAAGGTACAATGAGCAGTTCTTC.

The genes are TRBV6-1 and TRBJ2-7, with a tentative D call TRBD2 (6 bases). The CDR3 sequence is 14 residues long. Looked up from germline, CDR1 is MNHNS and CDR2 is SASEGT. V was trimmed by 8 bases and J by 1 base, leaving 15 bases between them. CDR3 nucleotide sequence: TGTGCCAGCTCACCAGGAGGGCAGTCCTACGAGCAGTACTTC. This sequence encodes CASSPGGQSYEQYF.

V and J are TRBV6-1 and TRBJ2-7, with D possibly TRBD1 on 6 matching bases. From germline, CDR1 is MNHNS and CDR2 SASEGT. This CDR3 region has 15 residues. The V end lost 0 bases, the J end lost 5 bases, and 14 bases lay between the germline ends. The CDR3 loop is CASSEARDTRDEQYF. The DNA of the CDR3 is TGTGCCAGCAGTGAAGCCCGGGACACTCGGGACGAGCAGTACTTC.

The gene calls are TRBV14 and TRBJ1-1, with D unclear. Germline CDR1 is SGHDN and CDR2 is FVKESK. The CDR3 contains 15 residues. V was clipped by 2 bases and J by 2 bases, with 12 bases between them. CDR3 in amino acids: CASSQLPGGNTEAFF. As DNA, the CDR3 is TGTGCCAGCAGCCAACTCCCGGGAGGAAACACTGAAGCTTTCTTT.

The chain is built from TRBV5-3 and TRBJ2-1; 9 nucleotides line up with TRBD1. TRBV5-3 is sorted into the ORF group, with uncertain function. There are 17 residues in the CDR3. V shed 0 bases, J shed 6 bases, and the junction held 10 bases outside the gene matches. CDR3: CARSLAGDRVEGNEQFF. The DNA of the CDR3 is TGTGCCAGAAGCTTGGCCGGGGACAGGGTTGAGGGCAATGAGCAGTTCTTC.

The rearrangement links TRBV18 to TRBJ1-1; 7 bases match TRBD1. Germline assignment: CDR1 KGHSH and CDR2 LQKENI. The CDR3 is 16 residues long. V was clipped by 3 bases and J by 1 base; unmatched bases: 8. CDR3 region: CASSPPGRGTNTEAFF. The CDR3 DNA reads as TGTGCCAGCTCACCCCCGGGCAGGGGGACGAACACTGAAGCTTTCTTT. The whole variable domain, remainder taken from reference TRBV18 and TRBJ1-1, is NAGVMQNPRHLVRRRGQEARLRCSPMKGHSHVYWYRQLPEEGLKFMVYLQKENIIDESGMPKERFSAEFPKEGPSILRIQQVVRGDSAAYFCASSPPGRGTNTEAFFGQGTRLTVV.

As regards this clone: Other DNA sequences within the sample encode an identical CDR3. V usage is TRBV18 and J usage is TRBJ1-3, with 9 bases aligning to TRBD1. V dropped 3 bases and J dropped 5; count of bases not matched to a gene: 5. CDR1 and CDR2 (germline): KGHSH, LQKENI. The CDR3 length is 15 residues. The DNA for the CDR3 is TGTGCCAGCTCACCGGGACAGGGATCCAGAAACACCATATATTTT. It is translated as CASSPGQGSRNTIYF.

The chain recombines TRBV4-3 with TRBJ2-3; 8 nucleotides line up with TRBD1. This CDR3 has 13 residues. After removal of 2 bases from V and 9 bases from J, the junction contained 4 bases not matched to a gene. Germline V gene data show CDR1 as LGHNA and CDR2 as YSLEER. The CDR3 DNA follows: TGCGCCAGCAGCCAAACAGGGGGAGAGACGCAGTATTTT. It is translated as CASSQTGGETQYF.

This chain joins TRBV14 and TRBJ2-5; TRBD2 is a possible D gene (6 bases). V was shortened by 2 bases and J by 4 bases, with 14 bases between the two germline ends. The CDR3 length is 15 residues. Germline V CDR1 and CDR2: SGHDN, FVKESK. CDR3 sequence reads: CASSQLARGGETQYF. CDR3 coding DNA: TGTGCCAGCAGCCAATTAGCCCGGGGAGGAGAGACCCAGTACTTC.

This clone appeared a few times. The chain combines TRBV5-4 with TRBJ2-5, with TRBD2 identical over 10 bases. V was clipped by 0 bases and J by 11 bases; unmatched bases: 10. Germline CDR1 reads SGHNT; CDR2 reads YYREEE (reference sequence). The CDR3 is made up of 15 amino acids. CDR3 bases: TGTGCCAGCAGCTTGGAAGCGGGGGGGGCTCGGGAGCAGTACTTC. Protein product: CASSLEAGGAREQYF.

This chain connects TRBV29-1 to TRBJ2-2; maybe TRBD1 (5 bases). CDR3 length equals 14 residues. Germline V CDR1 and CDR2: SQVTM, ANQGSEA. Between the trimmed V and J ends, which lost 4 bases and 2 bases, there was a span of 11 bases. In DNA form, the CDR3 reads TGCAGCGTTGTAGTCAGGGATAACACCGGGGAGCTGTTTTTT. Its protein product is CSVVVRDNTGELFF.

J is TRBJ2-3 and V is TRBV25-1, with a tentative D call TRBD2 (6 bases). This CDR3 region has 14 residues. The V gene's germline CDR1 is MGHDK and CDR2 SYGVNS. V was cut by 1 base and J by 3 bases, with 8 bases left in between. The chain's CDR3 is CASSEFRGTDTQYF. CDR3 DNA sequence: TGTGCCAGCAGTGAATTTCGGGGGACAGATACGCAGTATTTT. The variable domain in full, completed from reference TRBV25-1 and TRBJ2-3, reads EADIYQTPRYLVIGTGKKITLECSQTMGHDKMYWYQQDPGMELHLIHYSYGVNSTEKGDLSSESTVSRIRTEHFPLTLESARPSHTSQYLCASSEFRGTDTQYFGPGTRLTVL.

A few counts support this clone. This sequence joins TRBV20-1 and TRBJ2-5, with TRBD1 as a possible D gene (6 bases). The CDR3 has 11 residues. Germline lookup yields CDR1 DFQATT and CDR2 SNEGSKA (reference sequence). The V and J ends lost 5 bases and 11 bases respectively, with 15 bases between them. In nucleotides, the CDR3 is TGCAGTGCTCAAACAGGGTTTCAGCAGTACTTC. Residues: CSAQTGFQQYF.

V gene TRBV5-1 combines with J gene TRBJ2-5; D might be TRBD1 (6 bases). The ends were cut back, 0 bases at V and 5 bases at J, with 14 bases in the middle. The CDR3 has 15 residues. Germline CDR1 reads SGHRS; CDR2 reads YFSETQ. The CDR3 spells CASSLEAVRGETQYF. In DNA, the CDR3 is TGCGCCAGCAGCTTGGAGGCTGTGAGGGGGGAGACCCAGTACTTC.

V usage is TRBV5-1 and J usage is TRBJ1-4, with D unresolved. Germline V gives CDR1 SGHRS, CDR2 YFSETQ. The CDR3 extends over 15 amino acids. Trimming took 0 bases from V and 0 from J, leaving 6 bases between them. Written as DNA, the CDR3 is TGCGCCAGCAGCTTGGGGGCTTCAACTAATGAAAAACTGTTTTTT. Amino acids: CASSLGASTNEKLFF.

This chain links TRBV2 with TRBJ2-1; the match to TRBD2 covers 16 bases. J lost 3 bases, V lost 6 bases, and 14 bases had no gene match. There are 20 residues in the CDR3. Germline-derived CDR1 and CDR2 are SNHLY and FYNNEI. CDR3 sequence: CASRWGVPGLAGGFYNEQFF. CDR3 DNA: TGTGCCAGCAGATGGGGGGTGCCGGGACTAGCGGGAGGGTTCTACAATGAGCAGTTCTTC.

The chain combines TRBV5-1 with TRBJ1-2; 9 nucleotides align to TRBD1. Looked up from germline, CDR1 is SGHRS and CDR2 is YFSETQ. The J segment lost 1 base and the V segment lost 1 base, leaving 8 bases of the junction unmatched. The CDR3 is 17 residues long. CDR3 in amino acids: CASSLRWRQGDNYGYTF. The CDR3 DNA sequence: TGCGCCAGCAGCTTGAGGTGGCGACAGGGGGATAACTATGGCTACACCTTC.

The chain employs TRBV9 and TRBJ1-3; D is possibly TRBD1 (6 bases). The CDR3 is 15 amino acids. Trimming stripped 4 bases from V and 2 bases from J, with 13 bases between. The germline CDR1 and CDR2 sequences are SGDLS and YYNGEE. The CDR3 sequence is CASSPQTGAGNTIYF. The CDR3 DNA reads as TGTGCCAGCAGCCCTCAGACAGGTGCTGGAAACACCATATATTTT.

This chain connects TRBV6-6 to TRBJ2-7; D ambiguous. This CDR3 is built from 12 residues. CDR1 and CDR2 (germline): MNHNY, SVGAGI (reference sequence). Trimming left V 0 bases short and J 9 bases short, with 9 bases between. CDR3 region: CASSYSPPGQYF. Written as DNA, the CDR3 is TGTGCCAGCAGTTACTCGCCCCCGGGGCAGTACTTC.

The genes are TRBV19 and TRBJ1-1; D uncertain. The germline V and J ends were trimmed by 6 bases and 3 bases, with 11 bases remaining between them. The length of the CDR3 is 13 residues. Germline lookup yields CDR1 LNHDA and CDR2 SQIVND (reference sequence). The CDR3 sequence: CASSPRRDTEAFF. The DNA of the CDR3 is TGTGCCAGTAGCCCACGGAGGGACACTGAAGCTTTCTTT.

The chain carries TRBV30 and TRBJ1-2; 7 nucleotides align to TRBD1. The CDR3 runs 15 residues. The germline V gene encodes CDR1 GTSNPN and CDR2 SVGIG (reference sequence). The trim removed 3 bases at V and 3 bases at J, leaving 10 bases unmatched. CDR3 nucleotides: TGTGCCTGGAGGAGGCCAGGCCAGGGGGACTATGGCTACACCTTC. This codes for CAWRRPGQGDYGYTF.

The chain recombines TRBV19 with TRBJ2-5, with D perhaps matching TRBD2 (6 bases). The length of the CDR3 is 12 residues. V lost 6 bases and J lost 4, with 9 bases in between. The germline gives CDR1 LNHDA, CDR2 SQIVND (reference sequence). The CDR3 is CASRGGVETQYF. In DNA form, the CDR3 reads TGTGCCAGTAGAGGAGGGGTAGAGACCCAGTACTTC.

The chain uses TRBV5-1 and TRBJ2-3; 8 bases align to TRBD1. The V gene's germline CDR1 is SGHRS and CDR2 YFSETQ. V lost 1 base to trimming and J lost 4 bases; unmatched junction nucleotides: 5. This CDR3 is 15 amino acids long. DNA for the CDR3: TGCGCCAGCAGCTTGCCTGACAGGGGTGCAGATACGCAGTATTTT. This gives the protein CASSLPDRGADTQYF.